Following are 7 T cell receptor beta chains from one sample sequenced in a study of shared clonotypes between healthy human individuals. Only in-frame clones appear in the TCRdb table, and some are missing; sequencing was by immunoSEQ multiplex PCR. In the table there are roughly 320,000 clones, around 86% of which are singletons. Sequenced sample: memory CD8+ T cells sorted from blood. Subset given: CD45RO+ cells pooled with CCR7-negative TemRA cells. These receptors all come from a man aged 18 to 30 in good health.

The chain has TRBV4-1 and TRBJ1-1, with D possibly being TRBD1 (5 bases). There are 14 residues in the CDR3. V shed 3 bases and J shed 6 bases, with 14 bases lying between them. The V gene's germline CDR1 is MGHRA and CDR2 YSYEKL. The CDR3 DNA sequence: TGCGCCAGCAGCCAGGGTCCAGGGATTCCTGAAGCTTTCTTT. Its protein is CASSQGPGIPEAFF.

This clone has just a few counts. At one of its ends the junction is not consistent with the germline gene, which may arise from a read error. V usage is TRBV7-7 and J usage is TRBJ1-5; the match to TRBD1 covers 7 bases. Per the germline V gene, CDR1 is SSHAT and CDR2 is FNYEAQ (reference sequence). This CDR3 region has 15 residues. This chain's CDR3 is CASRPITGEDQPQHF. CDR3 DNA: TGTGCTAGCAGACCCATCACAGGGGAAGATCAGCCCCAGCATTTT. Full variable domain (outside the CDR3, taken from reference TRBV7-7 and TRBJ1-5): GAGVSQSPRYKVTKRGQDVTLRCDPISSHATLYWYQQALGQGPEFLTYFNYEAQPDKSGLPSDRFSAERPEGSISTLTIQRTEQRDSAMYRCASRPITGEDQPQHFGDGTRLSIL.

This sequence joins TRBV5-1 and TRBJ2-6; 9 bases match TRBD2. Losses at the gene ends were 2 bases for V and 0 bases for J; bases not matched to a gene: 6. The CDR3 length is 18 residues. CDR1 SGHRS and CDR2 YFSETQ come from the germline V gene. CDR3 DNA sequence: TGCGCCAGCAGCTTTAACAGGGGACTAGCCTCTGGGGCCAACGTCCTGACTTTC. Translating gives CASSFNRGLASGANVLTF.

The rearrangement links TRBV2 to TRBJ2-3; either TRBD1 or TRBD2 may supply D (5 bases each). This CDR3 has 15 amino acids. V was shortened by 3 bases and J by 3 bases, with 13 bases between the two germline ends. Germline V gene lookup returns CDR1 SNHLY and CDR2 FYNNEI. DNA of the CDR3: TGTGCCAGCAGTGAGGGGACCTTGGTTACAGATACGCAGTATTTT. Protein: CASSEGTLVTDTQYF. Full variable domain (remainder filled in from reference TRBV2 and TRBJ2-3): EPEVTQTPSHQVTQMGQEVILRCVPISNHLYFYWYRQILGQKVEFLVSFYNNEISEKSEIFDDQFSVERPDGSNFTLKIRSTKLEDSAMYFCASSEGTLVTDTQYFGPGTRLTVL.

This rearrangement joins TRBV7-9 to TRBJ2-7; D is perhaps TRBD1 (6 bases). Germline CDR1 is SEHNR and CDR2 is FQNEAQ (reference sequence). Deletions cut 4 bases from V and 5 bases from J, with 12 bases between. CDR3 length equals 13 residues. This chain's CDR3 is CASSYEHRDEQYF. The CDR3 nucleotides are TGTGCCAGCAGCTACGAACACAGGGACGAGCAGTACTTC.

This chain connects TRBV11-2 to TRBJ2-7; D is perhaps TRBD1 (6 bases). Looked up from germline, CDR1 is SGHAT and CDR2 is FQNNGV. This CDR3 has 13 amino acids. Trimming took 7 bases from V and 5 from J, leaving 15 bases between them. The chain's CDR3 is CASTFDRTNEQYF. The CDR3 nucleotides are TGTGCCAGCACCTTCGACAGGACCAACGAGCAGTACTTC.

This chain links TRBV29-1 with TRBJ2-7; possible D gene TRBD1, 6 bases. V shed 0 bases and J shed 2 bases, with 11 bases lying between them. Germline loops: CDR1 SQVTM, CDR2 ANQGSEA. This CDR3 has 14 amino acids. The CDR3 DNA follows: TGCAGCGTTGAAGAGCCGGACAGTCCCTACGAGCAGTACTTC. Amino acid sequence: CSVEEPDSPYEQYF.